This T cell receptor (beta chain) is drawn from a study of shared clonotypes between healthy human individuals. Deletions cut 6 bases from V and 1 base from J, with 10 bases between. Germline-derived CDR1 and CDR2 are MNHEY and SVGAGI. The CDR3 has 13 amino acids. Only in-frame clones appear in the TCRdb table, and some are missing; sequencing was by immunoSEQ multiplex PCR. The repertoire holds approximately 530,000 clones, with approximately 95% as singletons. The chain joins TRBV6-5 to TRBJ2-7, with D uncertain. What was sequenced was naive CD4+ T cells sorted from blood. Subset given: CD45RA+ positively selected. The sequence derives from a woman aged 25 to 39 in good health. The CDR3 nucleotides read TGTGCCAGCAGCCAGGAGTTTTCCTACGAGCAGTACTTC. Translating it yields CASSQEFSYEQYF.